The present T cell receptor beta chain was sequenced within a study of T cell repertoires in cytomegalovirus infection. Study overall: Signatures in public TCR beta sequences pointed to both CMV infection and matching HLA type. Study results and caveats: CMV-specific TCR beta clonotypes restricted by HLA-C dominated the ex vivo response.

CDR1 is MDHEN and CDR2 is SYDVKM in the germline V gene. With 8 bases removed from V and 9 bases from J, the gap between germline ends came to 20 bases. CDR3 size: 14 residues. Comment on this clonotype: Its target is unknown.

MiXCR, run by TCRdb on the reads, gives a single entry per CDR3 protein. The sample lists some 940,000 distinct CDR3 sequences; more than 25% were seen once. The receptor comes from a human donor in good health (CMV status not recorded). Some clones in this sample may be carry-over from other donors' samples. The V and J genes are TRBV28 and TRBJ1-5, with D maybe TRBD1 (5 bases). Material: cultured CD8+ T cells from PBMCs, obtained from culture after CMV antigen stimulation. CDR3 residues: CASGVGRGFGPQHF. The CDR3 DNA is TGTGCCAGCGGGGTGGGGCGGGGTTTTGGGCCCCAGCATTTT.